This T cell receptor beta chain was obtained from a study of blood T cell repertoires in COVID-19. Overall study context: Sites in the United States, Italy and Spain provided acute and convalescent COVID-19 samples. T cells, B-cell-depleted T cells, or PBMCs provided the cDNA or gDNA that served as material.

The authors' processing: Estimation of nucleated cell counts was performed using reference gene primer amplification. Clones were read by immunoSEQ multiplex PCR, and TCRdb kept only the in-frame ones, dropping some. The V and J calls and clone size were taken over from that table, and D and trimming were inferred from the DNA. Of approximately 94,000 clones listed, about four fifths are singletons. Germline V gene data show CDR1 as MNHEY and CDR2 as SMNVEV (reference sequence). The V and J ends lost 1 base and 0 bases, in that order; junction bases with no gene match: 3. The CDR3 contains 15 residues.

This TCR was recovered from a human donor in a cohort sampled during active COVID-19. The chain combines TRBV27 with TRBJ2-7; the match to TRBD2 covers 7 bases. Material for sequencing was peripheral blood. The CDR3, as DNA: TGTGCCAGCAGTTTATTAGCGGGTTCCTCCTACGAGCAGTACTTC. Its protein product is CASSLLAGSSYEQYF.